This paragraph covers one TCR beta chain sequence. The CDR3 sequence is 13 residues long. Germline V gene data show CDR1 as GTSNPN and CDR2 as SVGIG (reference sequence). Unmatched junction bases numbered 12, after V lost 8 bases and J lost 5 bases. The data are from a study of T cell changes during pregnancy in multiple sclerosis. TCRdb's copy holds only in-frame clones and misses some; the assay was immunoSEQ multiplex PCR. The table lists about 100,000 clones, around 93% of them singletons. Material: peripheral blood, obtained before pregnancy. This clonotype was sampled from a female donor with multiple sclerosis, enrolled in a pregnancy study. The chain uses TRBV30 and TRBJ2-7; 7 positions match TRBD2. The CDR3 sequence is CAGAGRVSNEQYF. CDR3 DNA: TGTGCCGGAGCGGGGAGGGTTAGTAACGAGCAGTACTTC. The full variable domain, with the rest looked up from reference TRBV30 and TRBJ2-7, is SQTIHQWPATLVQPVGSPLSLECTVEGTSNPNLYWYRQAAGRGLQLLFYSVGIGQISSEVPQNLSASRPQDRQFILSSKKLLLSDSGFYLCAGAGRVSNEQYFGPGTRLTVT.